This T cell receptor (beta chain) was captured in a study of blood T cells in healthy people across ages. Broader study findings: Naive T cell percentage showed a strong correlation with TCR beta diversity. One million T cells yielded diversity estimates that were considered underestimates.

Every donor gave about 9 milliliters of peripheral blood. CDR1 is SQVTM, CDR2 ANQGSEA, per germline. The CDR3 sequence is 12 residues long. Details on this clonotype: Its antigen is as yet unknown. Mismatch with germline at one junction end may stem from a read error.

A sample-barcoded 5' primer and a J-beta primer mix were used in a second PCR of roughly 7 to 11 cycles. TCRdb processed the 5' RACE reads anew with MiXCR; each CDR3 protein has one entry. Here the sample spans hundreds of thousands of distinct CDR3 sequences, roughly 41% being singletons. The V gene is TRBV29-1, the J gene TRBJ2-1; D not certain. Material: blood. The sequence was collected from a man older than 75 in good health. The CDR3 sequence: CSVAPSCNEQFF. Written as DNA, the CDR3 is TGCAGCGTTGCCCCTTCCTGCAATGAGCAGTTCTTC.